The clone carrying this TCR beta chain was picked up many times. Antigen: not known. This entry is derived from a study of T cells after posttransplantation cyclophosphamide. Study-wide results and caveats: Later blood repertoires were often dominated by clones from the donor CD8+ memory compartment. Tissue-infiltrating T cells from skin or gut overlapped little with blood T cells.

The CDR3 has 22 residues. V gave up 4 bases and J gave up 2 bases; unmatched junction bases: 23. Germline loops: CDR1 PRHDT, CDR2 FYEKMQ (reference sequence). The assay was immunoSEQ multiplex PCR, and TCRdb's table has in-frame clones only and misses some. The repertoire has more than 40,000 clones, none seen only once; the ten largest take about 2.2%. Sequenced: PBMCs. The chain uses TRBV13 and TRBJ2-1; 10 bases are a match to TRBD2. The receptor was isolated from a man aged 40-49 years in good health, CMV-negative, and a related stem cell transplant donor. CDR3 in amino acids: CASSSYKAPPSSGSIPYNEQFF. DNA for the CDR3: TGTGCCAGCAGCTCCTATAAGGCCCCCCCGTCTAGCGGGAGTATCCCCTACAATGAGCAGTTCTTC.